Described below is a single TCR beta chain sequence and its context. Its antigen is undetermined. The CDR3 consists of 14 residues. Per the germline V gene, CDR1 is SGHTA and CDR2 is FQGTGA. The ends were cut back, 5 bases at V and 5 bases at J, with 13 bases in the middle. Donors consisted of healthy bone marrow donors. This sample was included in a study of cytomegalovirus exposure and HLA in healthy donors. Study-wide results and limits: A missense variant in DCLRE1C was later tied to TCR beta V- and J-gene trimming. By a later analysis, the bulk of CMV-associated TCR beta chains appeared HLA-restricted. In an earlier analysis, in under 700 donors, most V segments appeared productive either ~87% or ~30% of the time.

Vbeta (60) and Jbeta (13) primers were used in the PCR. TCRdb keeps only in-frame clones here, not all; method: immunoSEQ multiplex PCR. The sample includes about 160,000 clones, about 64% of them seen just once. The chain combines TRBV7-3 with TRBJ2-1; tentative D call: TRBD1 (6 bases). Sequencing was performed on PBMCs. The TCR originated in a middle-aged man in good health and CMV-seronegative. The CDR3 sequence is CASSLTGLDNEQFF. Here the CDR3 DNA reads TGTGCCAGCAGCCTTACAGGGCTGGACAATGAGCAGTTCTTC.